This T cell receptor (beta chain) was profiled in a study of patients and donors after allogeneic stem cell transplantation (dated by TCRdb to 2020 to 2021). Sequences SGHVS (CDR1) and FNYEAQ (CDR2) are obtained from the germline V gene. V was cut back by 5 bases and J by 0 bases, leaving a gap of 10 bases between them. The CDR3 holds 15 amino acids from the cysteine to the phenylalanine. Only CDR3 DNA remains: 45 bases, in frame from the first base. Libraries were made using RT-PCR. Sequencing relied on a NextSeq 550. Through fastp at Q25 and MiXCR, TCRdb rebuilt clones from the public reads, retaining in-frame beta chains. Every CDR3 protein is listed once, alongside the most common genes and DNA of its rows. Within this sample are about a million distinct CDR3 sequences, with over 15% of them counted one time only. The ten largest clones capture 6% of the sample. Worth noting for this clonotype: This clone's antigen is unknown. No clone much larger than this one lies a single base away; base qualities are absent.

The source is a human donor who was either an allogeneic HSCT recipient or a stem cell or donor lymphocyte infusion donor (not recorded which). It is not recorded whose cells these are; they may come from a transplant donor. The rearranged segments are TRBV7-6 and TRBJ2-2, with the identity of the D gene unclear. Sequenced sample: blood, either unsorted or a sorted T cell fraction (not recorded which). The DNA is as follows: TGTGCCAGCAGCCACCCGCTCGCGAACACCGGGGAGCTGTTTTTT. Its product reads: CASSHPLANTGELFF.